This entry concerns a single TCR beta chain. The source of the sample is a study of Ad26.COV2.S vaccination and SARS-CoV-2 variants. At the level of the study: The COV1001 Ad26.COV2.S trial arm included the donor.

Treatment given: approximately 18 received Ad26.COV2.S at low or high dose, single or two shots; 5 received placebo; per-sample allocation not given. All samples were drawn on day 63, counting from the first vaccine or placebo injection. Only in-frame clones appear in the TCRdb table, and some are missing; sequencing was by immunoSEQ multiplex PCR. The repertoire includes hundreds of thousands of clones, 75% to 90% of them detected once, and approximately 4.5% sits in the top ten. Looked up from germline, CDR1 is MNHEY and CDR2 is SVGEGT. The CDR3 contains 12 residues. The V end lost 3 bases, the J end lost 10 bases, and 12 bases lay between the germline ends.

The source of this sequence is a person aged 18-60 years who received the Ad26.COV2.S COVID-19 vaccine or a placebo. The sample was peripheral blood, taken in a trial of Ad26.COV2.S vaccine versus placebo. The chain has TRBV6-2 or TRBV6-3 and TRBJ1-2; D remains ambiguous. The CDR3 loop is CASSYVRSLYTF. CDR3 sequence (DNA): TGTGCCAGCAGTTATGTTCGGTCTCTCTACACCTTC.